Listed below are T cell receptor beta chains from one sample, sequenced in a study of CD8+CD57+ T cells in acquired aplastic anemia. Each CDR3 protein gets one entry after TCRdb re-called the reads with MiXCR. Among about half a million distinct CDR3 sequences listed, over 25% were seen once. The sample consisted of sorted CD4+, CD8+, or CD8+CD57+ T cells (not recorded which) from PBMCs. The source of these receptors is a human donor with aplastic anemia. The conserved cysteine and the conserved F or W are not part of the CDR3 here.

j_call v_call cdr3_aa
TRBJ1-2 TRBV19 ASSIDTQNYGYT
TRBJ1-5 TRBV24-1 ATSDSGAHQPQH
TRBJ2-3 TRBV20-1 SARDGG
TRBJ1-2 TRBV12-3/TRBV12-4 ASSLSQGGGYT
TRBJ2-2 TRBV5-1 ASSGLGLAGQTATGELF
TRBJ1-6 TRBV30 AWRDRENSPLH
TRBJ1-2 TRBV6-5 ASSSQSNYGYT
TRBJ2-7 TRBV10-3 AMGGPGTEDEQC
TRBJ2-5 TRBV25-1 ASSGMGFRETQY
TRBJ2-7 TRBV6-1 ASSDFGVGSYEQY
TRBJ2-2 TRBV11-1 ASSLGFGTVNTGELF
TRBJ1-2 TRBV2 ASSDSGFDGYT
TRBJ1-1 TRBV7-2 ASSSLPGLDTEAF
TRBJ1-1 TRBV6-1 ASSPEGWNTEAF
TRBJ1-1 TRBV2 ASSGRTVYTEAF
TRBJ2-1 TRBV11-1 ASSLGAGGSYNEQF
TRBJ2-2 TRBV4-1 ASSQASTGELF
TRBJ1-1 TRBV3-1 ASSSGGARTEAF
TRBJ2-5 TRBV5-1 ASSLAAGFGETQY
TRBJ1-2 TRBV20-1 SARDRQSGYT
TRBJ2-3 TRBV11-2 ASSSGSGTRYTQY
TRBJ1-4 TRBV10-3 ATQDSPTNEKLF
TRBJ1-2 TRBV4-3 ASSQDGIPYYGYT
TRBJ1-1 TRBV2 ASSEVGRPRGAF
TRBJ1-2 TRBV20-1 SARETGIVYT
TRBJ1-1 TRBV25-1 ASIYRGPDTEAF
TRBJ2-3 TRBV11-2 ASSLRTGGDTDTQY
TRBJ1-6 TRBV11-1 ASSHQENSPLH
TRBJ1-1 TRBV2 ASSPTGVYTEAF
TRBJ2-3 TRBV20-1 SAAPLGVDTQY
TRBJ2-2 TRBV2 ASKDRDFTGELF
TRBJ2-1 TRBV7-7 ASSSPGNEQF
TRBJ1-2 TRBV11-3 ASSLDGIYGYT
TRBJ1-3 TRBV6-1 ANRTDSGNTIY
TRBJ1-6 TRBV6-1 ASSTGPFNSPLH
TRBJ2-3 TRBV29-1 SGTTRDSTDTQY
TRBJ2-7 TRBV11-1 ASSLTIPGPDYEQY
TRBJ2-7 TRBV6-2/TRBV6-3 ASSEGTYGVDD
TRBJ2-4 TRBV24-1 ATSDSGQGFAKNIQY
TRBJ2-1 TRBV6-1 ASSPGTGLSNEQF
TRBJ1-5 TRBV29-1 SVESVGGQPQH
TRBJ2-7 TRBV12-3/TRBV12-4 ASSLRFRGTSYEQY
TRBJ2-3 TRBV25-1 ASSPDSPLNTQY
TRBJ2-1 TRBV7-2 ASSFRTSGGNEQF
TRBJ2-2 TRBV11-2 ASSLTSGTGELF
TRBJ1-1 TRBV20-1 SARSVGEAF
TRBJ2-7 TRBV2 ASRKEVGEQY
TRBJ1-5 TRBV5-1 ASSLGGANQPQH
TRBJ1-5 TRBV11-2 ASSLGRTGANQPQH
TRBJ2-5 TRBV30 AWSVTGSMETQY
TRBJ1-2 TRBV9 ASSGSGTGGDGYT
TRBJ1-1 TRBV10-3 ASSYDRVDTEAF
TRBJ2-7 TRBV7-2 ASSLVGPLSYEQY
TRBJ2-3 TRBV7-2 ASSKTGTDTQY
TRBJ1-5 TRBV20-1 SAKTLWSDQPQH
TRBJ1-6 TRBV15 ATSRAGSDSPLH
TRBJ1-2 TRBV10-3 ASDRGLLYGYT